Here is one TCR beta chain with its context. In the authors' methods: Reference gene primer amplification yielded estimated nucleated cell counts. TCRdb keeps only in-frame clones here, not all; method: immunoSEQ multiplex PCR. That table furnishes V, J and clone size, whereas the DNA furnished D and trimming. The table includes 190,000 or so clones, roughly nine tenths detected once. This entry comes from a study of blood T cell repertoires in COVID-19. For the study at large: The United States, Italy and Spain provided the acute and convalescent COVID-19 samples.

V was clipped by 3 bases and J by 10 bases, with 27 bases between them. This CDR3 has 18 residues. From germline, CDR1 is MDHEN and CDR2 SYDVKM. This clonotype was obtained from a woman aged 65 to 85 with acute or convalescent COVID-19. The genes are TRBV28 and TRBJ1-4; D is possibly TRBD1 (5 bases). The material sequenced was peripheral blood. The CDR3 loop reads CASSFSPADIYHTGKLFF. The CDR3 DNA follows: TGTGCCAGCAGTTTTTCTCCGGCGGACATTTATCATACGGGAAAACTGTTTTTT.